Sequencing of this T cell receptor (beta chain) was carried out in a study of cytomegalovirus exposure and HLA in healthy donors. Notes on the study in general: Investigators reported 164 TCR beta chains as tied to cytomegalovirus.

Points on this clone: Its antigen is still unknown.

TCRdb keeps only in-frame clones here, not all; method: immunoSEQ multiplex PCR. The sample records 150,000 to 200,000 clones, 85% being singletons. The CDR3 consists of 14 residues. Per germline, CDR1 SGDLS and CDR2 YYNGEE. The V gene lost 3 bases and the J gene lost 5 bases, with 11 bases spanning the gap. Sequencing was done on a sample of PBMCs. The chain is built from TRBV9 and TRBJ2-2; D is unresolved. This clonotype was obtained from a man aged 18 to 29 in good health and CMV-seropositive. In DNA form, the CDR3 reads TGTGCCAGCAGCGCGCCCCAGAGGACCGGGGAGCTGTTTTTT. This translates into CASSAPQRTGELFF. Supplemented by reference TRBV9 and TRBJ2-2, the full variable domain reads DSGVTQTPKHLITATGQRVTLRCSPRSGDLSVYWYQQSLDQGLQFLIQYYNGEERAKGNILERFSAQQFPDLHSELNLSSLELGDSALYFCASSAPQRTGELFFGEGSRLTVL.